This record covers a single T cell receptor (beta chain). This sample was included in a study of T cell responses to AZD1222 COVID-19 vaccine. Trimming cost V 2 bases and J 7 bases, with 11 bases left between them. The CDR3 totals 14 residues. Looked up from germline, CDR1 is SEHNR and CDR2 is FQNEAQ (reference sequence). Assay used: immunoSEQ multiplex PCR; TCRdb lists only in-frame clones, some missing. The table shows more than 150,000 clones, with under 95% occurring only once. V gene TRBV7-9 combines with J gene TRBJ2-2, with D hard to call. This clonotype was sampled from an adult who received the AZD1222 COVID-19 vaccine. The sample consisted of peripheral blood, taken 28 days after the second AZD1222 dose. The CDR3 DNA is TGTGCCAGCAGCTTACAATCGTCTGGCGGGGAGCTGTTTTTT. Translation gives CASSLQSSGGELFF.